These 12 T cell receptor beta chains were all obtained from the same sample, sequenced in a study of blood T cell repertoires in COVID-19. Only in-frame clones appear in the TCRdb table, and some are missing; sequencing was by immunoSEQ multiplex PCR. The sample carries some 150,000 clones, 88% recorded once. Source material: peripheral blood. These receptor sequences come from a human donor in a cohort sampled during active COVID-19.

V gene TRBV7-3 combines with J gene TRBJ2-2; 10 nucleotides line up with TRBD1. Trimming removed 6 bases from V and 7 bases from J; junction bases left unmatched: 8. This CDR3 is built from 15 residues. Germline V gives CDR1 SGHTA, CDR2 FQGTGA. The CDR3 loop is CASSLRQGAIGELFF. Written as DNA, the CDR3 is TGTGCCAGCAGTCTCAGACAGGGGGCTATCGGGGAGCTGTTTTTT.

The J gene is TRBJ2-7, the V gene TRBV29-1, with TRBD1 identical over 11 bases. The V and J ends lost 6 bases and 3 bases, in that order; junction bases with no gene match: 7. The CDR3 consists of 14 residues. Per germline, CDR1 SQVTM and CDR2 ANQGSEA. As DNA, the CDR3 is TGCAGCGTGACCCCAGGGACAGGGGGCTACGAGCAGTACTTC. Translated: CSVTPGTGGYEQYF.

This chain links TRBV3-1 (or the pseudogene TRBV3-2) with TRBJ2-3, with D maybe TRBD1 (6 bases). This CDR3 region has 19 residues. V was pared by 1 base and J by 2 bases, with 22 bases between. Germline V gene sequence: CDR1 LGHDT, CDR2 YNNKEL (reference sequence). The CDR3 protein is CASSQGPTGIEWATDTQYF. CDR3 in DNA: TGTGCCAGCAGCCAAGGCCCCACAGGGATAGAATGGGCCACAGATACGCAGTATTTT.

The V call is TRBV4-2, the J call TRBJ1-4, with no clear D. V was shortened by 0 bases and J by 1 base, with 6 bases between the two germline ends. Germline loops: CDR1 LGHNA, CDR2 YNFKEQ. The CDR3 is made up of 15 amino acids. CDR3 sequence (DNA): TGTGCCAGCAGCCAAGACACGGGAACTAATGAAAAACTGTTTTTT. It translates to CASSQDTGTNEKLFF.

The chain uses TRBV30 and TRBJ2-5; tentatively, D is TRBD1 (5 bases). The length of the CDR3 is 15 residues. Germline V gives CDR1 GTSNPN, CDR2 SVGIG (reference sequence). V dropped 2 bases and J dropped 1 base, with 14 bases sitting between them. In nucleotides, the CDR3 is TGTGCCTGGAGTCCGCCGCAGGGTTTCCAAGAGACCCAGTACTTC. Translated, it gives CAWSPPQGFQETQYF.

V usage is TRBV7-2 and J usage is TRBJ2-7, with a weak D call TRBD1 (6 bases). The V end was cut by 1 base, the J end by 5 bases, with 15 bases between. The CDR3 runs 15 residues. Germline V gene data show CDR1 as SGHTA and CDR2 as FQGNSA. The CDR3 DNA follows: TGTGCCAGCAGCTTAGTGTCGGGGTCAGGGGACGAGCAGTACTTC. Protein: CASSLVSGSGDEQYF.

The genes are TRBV27 and TRBJ2-7; D might be TRBD2 (5 bases). Looked up from germline, CDR1 is MNHEY and CDR2 is SMNVEV (reference sequence). The CDR3 runs 13 residues. The V gene lost 8 bases and the J gene lost 3 bases, with 14 bases spanning the gap. Here the CDR3 DNA reads TGTGCCAGCCGGCTCGGGGAGTACTACGAGCAGTACTTC. Encoded protein: CASRLGEYYEQYF.

A remark on this clone: Other DNA sequences in this sample translate to the same CDR3. V gene TRBV7-9 combines with J gene TRBJ2-1, with D perhaps TRBD1 (6 bases). Trimming shortened V by 1 base and J by 12 bases, and 16 bases separated the two germline ends. The germline V gene has CDR1 SEHNR and CDR2 FQNEAQ (reference sequence). The CDR3 sequence is 14 residues long. The CDR3: CASSLVPSQGGQFF. CDR3 DNA: TGTGCCAGCAGCTTAGTTCCTAGTCAAGGGGGGCAGTTCTTC.

The J gene is TRBJ1-4, the V gene TRBV5-1; 7 bases align to TRBD1. The J segment lost 7 bases and the V segment lost 0 bases, leaving 6 bases of the junction unmatched. The length of the CDR3 is 15 residues. The germline V gene has CDR1 SGHRS and CDR2 YFSETQ. The CDR3 spells CASSLEPGTAEKLFF. CDR3 sequence (DNA): TGCGCCAGCAGCTTGGAACCAGGGACAGCTGAAAAACTGTTTTTT.

The chain links TRBV7-3 to TRBJ2-3; D might be TRBD2 (5 bases). This CDR3 has 17 amino acids. CDR1 is SGHTA, CDR2 FQGTGA, per germline. Trimming took 2 bases from V and 7 from J, leaving 22 bases between them. CDR3 DNA: TGTGCCAGCAGCTTAGGATCGGTGGGAGTTTTACCCAATACGCAGTATTTT. It specifies CASSLGSVGVLPNTQYF.

CDR3 in DNA: TGTGCCAGCAGTCCGGGGGTTGGCTACACCTTC. It is translated as CASSPGVGYTF. The rearrangement links TRBV4-2 to TRBJ1-2, with a tentative D call TRBD1 (5 bases). The V gene's germline CDR1 is LGHNA and CDR2 YNFKEQ. This CDR3 spans 11 amino acids. V was shortened by 6 bases and J by 7 bases, with 9 bases between the two germline ends.

This clone came up a few times. The V and J genes are TRBV9 and TRBJ2-1; D is uncertain. V was clipped by 0 bases and J by 8 bases, with 3 bases between them. This CDR3 is built from 11 residues. From germline, CDR1 is SGDLS and CDR2 YYNGEE. The CDR3 protein is CASSVGDEQFF. CDR3 nucleotide sequence: TGTGCCAGCAGCGTAGGCGATGAGCAGTTCTTC.